The 30 T cell receptor beta chains presented below share a single source sample, sequenced in a study of shared T cell receptors in the human thymus. The protocol was immunoSEQ multiplex PCR, while the TCRdb copy is restricted to in-frame clones and leaves out a portion. The sample carries roughly 700,000 clones, roughly 88% recorded once. The sample was also linked to a second study, of human thymus T cells.

Sequencing used thymocytes. The receptors were sampled from a boy in the first two years of life with a congenital heart defect.

The chain combines TRBV9 with TRBJ2-7; D possibly corresponds to TRBD2 (6 bases). The CDR3 has 13 amino acids. From germline, CDR1 is SGDLS and CDR2 YYNGEE. V lost 2 bases to trimming and J lost 3 bases, with 9 bases between them. The CDR3: CASSVGLNYEQYF. The CDR3 nucleotides are TGTGCCAGCAGCGTGGGACTCAACTACGAGCAGTACTTC.

This clone appeared once. The chain recombines TRBV4-1 with TRBJ1-5; 8 bases map to TRBD1. This CDR3 spans 16 amino acids. The J segment lost 7 bases and the V segment lost 0 bases, leaving 8 bases of the junction unmatched. Per germline, CDR1 MGHRA and CDR2 YSYEKL. The CDR3 sequence is CASSQDSDRVAQPQHF. In nucleotides, the CDR3 is TGCGCCAGCAGCCAAGATTCGGACAGGGTCGCCCAGCCCCAGCATTTT.

This rearrangement joins TRBV4-3 to TRBJ2-3; D gene unclear. This CDR3 is built from 15 residues. CDR1 is LGHNA and CDR2 is YSLEER in the germline V gene. V lost 0 bases to trimming and J lost 4 bases, with 11 bases between them. CDR3 region: CASSQEVQRSDTQYF. CDR3 nucleotides: TGCGCCAGCAGCCAAGAGGTCCAGCGATCAGATACGCAGTATTTT.

CDR3 nucleotides: TGTGCCAGCATAGATCGGAGGGCCCCTTGGGAGCTGTTTTTT. This encodes CASIDRRAPWELFF. V and J are TRBV27 and TRBJ2-2; possible D gene TRBD2, 6 bases. The CDR3 is 14 residues long. Germline V CDR1 and CDR2: MNHEY, SMNVEV (reference sequence). Trimming pared 7 bases from V and 9 bases from J, leaving 18 bases between.

V is TRBV5-4 and J is TRBJ2-4; 7 bases fit TRBD2. CDR3 length: 16 amino acids. Germline CDR1 is SGHNT and CDR2 is YYREEE (reference sequence). J was trimmed by 1 base and V by 0 bases; bases with no gene match: 4. CDR3: CASSLGGGSAKNIQYF. In nucleotides, the CDR3 is TGTGCCAGCAGCTTGGGAGGCGGGAGCGCCAAAAACATTCAGTACTTC.

In its sample, this clone was seen once. The J gene is TRBJ2-7, the V gene TRBV30; a possible D gene is TRBD1 (6 bases). Per the germline V gene, CDR1 is GTSNPN and CDR2 is SVGIG (reference sequence). This CDR3 comprises 14 residues. Deletions cut 7 bases from V and 3 bases from J, with 19 bases between. The CDR3, as DNA: TGTGCCTTTGGGCCCAGGGGAAGCCTCTACGAGCAGTACTTC. As protein: CAFGPRGSLYEQYF.

This chain links TRBV28 with TRBJ2-2; 9 bases are shared with TRBD2. CDR3 length equals 19 residues. Per germline, CDR1 MDHEN and CDR2 SYDVKM. The ends lost 2 bases at V and 5 bases at J; junction bases unmatched: 15. CDR3 DNA sequence: TGTGCCAGCAGTTTACGGTTGTATCAGCGGGAGGTTTTAACCGGGGAGCTGTTTTTT. Translated: CASSLRLYQREVLTGELFF.

This sequence joins TRBV15 and TRBJ2-7, with TRBD1 as a possible D gene (5 bases). This CDR3 has 14 amino acids. V shed 0 bases and J shed 3 bases, with 9 bases lying between them. Germline lookup yields CDR1 LNHNV and CDR2 YYDKDF (reference sequence). As DNA, the CDR3 is TGTGCCACCAGCAGAGACCTGGACAACTACGAGCAGTACTTC. Its translation: CATSRDLDNYEQYF. The full variable domain, completed using reference TRBV15 and TRBJ2-7, is DAMVIQNPRYQVTQFGKPVTLSCSQTLNHNVMYWYQQKSSQAPKLLFHYYDKDFNNEADTPDNFQSRRPNTSFCFLDIRSPGLGDTAMYLCATSRDLDNYEQYFGPGTRLTVT.

The chain carries TRBV6-4 and TRBJ2-7, with 10 bases that match TRBD2. The CDR3 is 16 amino acids. CDR1 and CDR2 (germline): MRHNA, SNTAGT. V shed 0 bases and J 2 bases; nucleotides not matched to a gene: 4. The DNA of the CDR3 is TGTGCCAGCAGTGACTCCCTAGCGGGAGCCCCCTACGAGCAGTACTTC. Protein: CASSDSLAGAPYEQYF.

V and J are TRBV2 and TRBJ1-5, with D perhaps matching TRBD1 (6 bases). Trimming pared 3 bases from V and 1 base from J, leaving 7 bases between. CDR1 is SNHLY and CDR2 is FYNNEI in the germline V gene. The CDR3 sequence is 14 residues long. CDR3 coding DNA: TGTGCCAGCAGTGACAGGGGAAGCAATCAGCCCCAGCATTTT. Residues: CASSDRGSNQPQHF.

The chain links TRBV7-3 to TRBJ2-6; 10 bases fit TRBD1. In germline, CDR1 is SGHTA, CDR2 FQGTGA. V was clipped by 4 bases and J by 3 bases; unmatched bases: 9. This CDR3 has 18 residues. The CDR3 reads CASSSQRQGAGGANVLTF. The DNA of the CDR3 is TGTGCCAGCAGCTCCCAGAGACAGGGGGCTGGTGGGGCCAACGTCCTGACTTTC.

V is TRBV28 and J is TRBJ2-1, with TRBD2 identical over 11 bases. The V and J ends lost 6 bases and 8 bases, in that order; junction bases with no gene match: 12. The germline gives CDR1 MDHEN, CDR2 SYDVKM. The CDR3 loop spans 16 amino acids. This chain's CDR3 is CASSPNVAGGWDEQFF. DNA of the CDR3: TGTGCCAGCAGCCCGAACGTAGCGGGAGGGTGGGATGAGCAGTTCTTC.

This clone was seen only once. At one of its ends the junction is not consistent with the germline gene, which may arise from a read error. This chain links TRBV7-2 with TRBJ2-3; D is unclear. The CDR3 extends over 14 amino acids. CDR1 is SGHTA, CDR2 FQGNSA, per germline. The CDR3 DNA reads TGTGCCAGCAGCTCCCAGTTCTGCACGGATACGCAGTATTTT. It codes for CASSSQFCTDTQYF.

CDR3 region: CASSLEPGSYNEQFF. Written as DNA, the CDR3 is TGTGCCAGCAGTTTAGAGCCAGGGTCCTACAATGAGCAGTTCTTC. The chain joins TRBV27 to TRBJ2-1; weak D call: TRBD1 (5 bases). This CDR3 has 15 residues. Germline V lookup: CDR1 MNHEY, CDR2 SMNVEV (reference sequence). Trimming cost V 2 bases and J 1 base, with 9 bases left between them.

The V and J genes are TRBV4-3 and TRBJ1-3; a possible D gene is TRBD1 (5 bases). The CDR3 sequence is 17 residues long. V lost 0 bases to trimming and J lost 0 bases, with 12 bases between them. CDR1 and CDR2 (germline): LGHNA, YSLEER. The DNA of the CDR3 is TGCGCCAGCAGCCAAGACGGCAGGGACTACTCTGGAAACACCATATATTTT. Protein sequence: CASSQDGRDYSGNTIYF.

Of note for this clone: The junction departs from the called germline gene at one end, perhaps through a read error. J is TRBJ2-2 and V is TRBV7-2; TRBD2 matches at 9 bases. Germline assignment: CDR1 SGHTA and CDR2 FQGNSA. This CDR3 spans 18 amino acids. The CDR3 is CASSVAQDSGGGTGELFF. CDR3 sequence (DNA): TGTGCCAGCAGCGTAGCGCAAGATAGCGGGGGAGGTACCGGGGAGCTGTTTTTT.

The chain carries TRBV30 and TRBJ2-7, with 8 positions matching TRBD2. Germline values: CDR1 GTSNPN, CDR2 SVGIG (reference sequence). J lost 5 bases, V lost 8 bases, and 8 bases had no gene match. There are 12 residues in the CDR3. This CDR3 reads CAAAGGGHEQYF. CDR3 nucleotides: TGTGCCGCCGCGGGGGGAGGCCACGAGCAGTACTTC.

The rearrangement joins TRBV12-5 to TRBJ2-2; 9 nucleotides match TRBD2. V lost 5 bases, J lost 4 bases, and 23 bases stayed unmatched. Germline V gene sequence: CDR1 LGHNT, CDR2 FRNRAP. CDR3 size: 21 residues. The DNA for the CDR3 is TGTGCTAGTGGTCCGGAGGCCGGGGAAAATAGCGGGAGAAGGGTCACCGGGGAGCTGTTTTTT. This translates into CASGPEAGENSGRRVTGELFF.

In its sample, this clone was seen a few times. The chain uses TRBV2 and TRBJ2-7; TRBD1 matches at 7 bases. The germline V gene encodes CDR1 SNHLY and CDR2 FYNNEI. V gave up 3 bases and J gave up 2 bases; unmatched junction bases: 4. The CDR3 contains 14 residues. The CDR3 reads CASSDRDRAYEQYF. The CDR3 DNA is TGTGCCAGCAGTGACCGGGACAGAGCCTACGAGCAGTACTTC. Supplemented by reference TRBV2 and TRBJ2-7, the full variable domain reads EPEVTQTPSHQVTQMGQEVILRCVPISNHLYFYWYRQILGQKVEFLVSFYNNEISEKSEIFDDQFSVERPDGSNFTLKIRSTKLEDSAMYFCASSDRDRAYEQYFGPGTRLTVT.

A few counts support this clone. This chain links TRBV6-1 with TRBJ2-2; 7 nucleotides match TRBD2. V gave up 2 bases and J gave up 1 base; unmatched junction bases: 4. Per the germline V gene, CDR1 is MNHNS and CDR2 is SASEGT. The CDR3 spans 16 residues. This CDR3 is CASSEPGGRNTGELFF. The CDR3 region has the DNA TGTGCCAGCAGTGAACCGGGAGGAAGGAACACCGGGGAGCTGTTTTTT.

The chain employs TRBV27 and TRBJ1-5, with D unresolved. CDR3 length: 13 amino acids. Between the trimmed V and J ends, which lost 5 bases and 0 bases, there was a span of 5 bases. Looked up from germline, CDR1 is MNHEY and CDR2 is SMNVEV (reference sequence). Here the CDR3 reads CASSTYSNQPQHF. The CDR3, as DNA: TGTGCCAGCAGTACTTATAGCAATCAGCCCCAGCATTTT.

This chain links TRBV11-3 with TRBJ2-1; 8 bases agree with TRBD2. The CDR3 runs to 15 residues. V lost 1 base to trimming and J lost 9 bases; unmatched junction nucleotides: 8. Germline V gene sequence: CDR1 SGHNT, CDR2 YENEEA. CDR3 amino acids: CASSLGPGGRLEQFF. The CDR3 bases are TGTGCCAGCAGCTTAGGGCCGGGAGGGCGGCTTGAGCAGTTCTTC.

The chain carries TRBV5-1 and TRBJ2-1; TRBD2 matches 10 bases. CDR1 is SGHRS, CDR2 YFSETQ, per germline. Losses at the gene ends were 4 bases for V and 0 bases for J; bases not matched to a gene: 7. CDR3 length: 17 residues. CDR3 bases: TGCGCCAGCAGCCGTAGATCTAGCGGGAGCTCCTACAATGAGCAGTTCTTC. Its protein is CASSRRSSGSSYNEQFF.

V gene TRBV11-2 combines with J gene TRBJ2-1, with 16 bases matching TRBD2. CDR1 SGHAT and CDR2 FQNNGV come from the germline V gene. With V trimmed by 3 bases and J by 10 bases, 12 bases remained unmatched. This CDR3 has 18 residues. The chain's CDR3 is CASSFPSGTSGRAEEQFF. In nucleotides, the CDR3 is TGTGCCAGCAGCTTTCCCTCCGGGACTAGCGGGAGGGCGGAAGAGCAGTTCTTC.

The J gene is TRBJ1-2, the V gene TRBV5-5, with TRBD1 identical over 9 bases. Germline lookup yields CDR1 SGHKS and CDR2 YYEKEE (reference sequence). Trimming took 4 bases from V and 6 from J; bases not matched to a gene: 13. CDR3 length: 16 residues. CDR3 sequence reads: CASSQQFGQGINGYTF. CDR3 bases: TGTGCCAGCAGCCAGCAGTTCGGACAGGGGATAAATGGCTACACCTTC.

The DNA of the CDR3 is TGTGCCTGGAGTTTAAGGGTCAGGGCTTGGGATGAGCAGTTCTTC. This sequence encodes CAWSLRVRAWDEQFF. The chain has TRBV30 and TRBJ2-1, with D possibly matching TRBD1 (5 bases). Germline CDR1 GTSNPN, CDR2 SVGIG (reference sequence). V lost 2 bases and J 8 bases, leaving 19 bases between the germline ends. This CDR3 is built from 15 residues.

The chain employs TRBV27 and TRBJ1-5; no clear D gene. Trimming pared 2 bases from V and 5 bases from J, leaving 10 bases between. Germline values: CDR1 MNHEY, CDR2 SMNVEV (reference sequence). This CDR3 contains 14 residues. CDR3 loop: CASSLSTADQPQHF. CDR3 nucleotides: TGTGCCAGCAGTTTAAGCACCGCGGATCAGCCCCAGCATTTT.

The chain couples TRBV14 to TRBJ1-2, with 9 bases lining up with TRBD1. The CDR3 contains 21 residues. Germline CDR1 and CDR2: SGHDN and FVKESK. Trimming cost V 1 base and J 3 bases; bases outside gene matches: 21. The CDR3 coding sequence is TGTGCCAGCAGCCAAGGGTTCCCCCTTGGACAGGGGTCTCTGGAGGACTATGGCTACACCTTC. Translation gives CASSQGFPLGQGSLEDYGYTF.

A note on this clone: One junction end disagrees with the germline gene, perhaps due to a read error. The gene calls are TRBV7-9 and TRBJ2-1; D might be TRBD1 (6 bases). The length of the CDR3 is 12 residues. Germline-derived CDR1 and CDR2 are SEHNR and FQNEAQ (reference sequence). CDR3 sequence reads: CASSLLMPGEVF. The CDR3 region has the DNA TGTGCCAGCAGCTTGCTCATGCCAGGGGAAGTCTTC. The whole variable domain, filled in from reference TRBV7-9 and TRBJ2-1, reads DTGVSQNPRHKITKRGQNVTFRCDPISEHNRLYWYRQTLGQGPEFLTYFQNEAQLEKSRLLSDRFSAERPKGSFSTLEIQRTEQGDSAMYLCASSLLMPGEVFGPGTRLTVL.

The gene calls are TRBV5-4 and TRBJ2-7, with 8 bases identical to TRBD1. Trimming removed 0 bases from V and 0 bases from J; junction bases left unmatched: 5. CDR3 length: 16 residues. Germline V gene data show CDR1 as SGHNT and CDR2 as YYREEE (reference sequence). CDR3 nucleotide sequence: TGTGCCAGCAGCTTGGTAGGCGACAGGGGCTCCTACGAGCAGTACTTC. This codes for CASSLVGDRGSYEQYF.